Sequencing of this TCR beta chain was carried out in a study of beta chain features in type 1 diabetes. Germline CDR1 reads LNHDA; CDR2 reads SQIVND (reference sequence). The CDR3 consists of 15 residues. The V end was cut by 7 bases, the J end by 6 bases, with 20 bases between. Study-wide results and caveats: Individuals with type 1 diabetes displayed fewer insertions and more deletions at VDJ junctions. A potential PCR bias toward shorter templates would be equal in patient and control samples. TCRB CDR3s were moderately but significantly shorter in Type 1 diabetes patients in all four CD4+ subsets.

Note on this clone: The target antigen is unknown.

In total, each donor contributed a single heparinised blood draw that averaged around 100 mL. The investigators reverse transcribed all of the isolated RNA, so they sequenced expressed TCRB transcripts. Clones were read by immunoSEQ multiplex PCR, and TCRdb kept only the in-frame ones, dropping some. The data show roughly 140,000 clones, roughly 11% seen once. Sequencing was carried out using central memory CD4+ T cells from blood. The V and J genes are TRBV19 and TRBJ2-3, with TRBD2 as a possible D gene (6 bases). This TCR was recovered from a man aged 18 to 35 in good health. The CDR3 reads CASTPAGSNMDTQYF. DNA of the CDR3: TGTGCCAGTACCCCAGCCGGGAGTAATATGGATACGCAGTATTTT.